There are many counts of the clone carrying this TCR beta chain. Its antigen is undetermined. In TCRdb, the 5' RACE reads were re-called with MiXCR into one record per CDR3 protein. The repertoire holds about 74,000 distinct CDR3 sequences, with around 7% as singletons. The CDR3 extends over 15 amino acids. Trimming cost V 4 bases and J 5 bases, with 18 bases left between them. Germline V gives CDR1 SEHNR, CDR2 FQNEAQ (reference sequence). The data originate from a study of T cells after yellow fever vaccination. Study details: With SMART-Seq v4 Ultra Low Input, the fractions containing low cell numbers were prepared. Study conclusions and caveats: A weaker but faster secondary response was observed, peaking on day 5 versus 15.

The genes are TRBV7-9 and TRBJ2-7; no definite D call. This TCR was sampled from a man younger than 35 who received the YFV17D yellow fever vaccine. Here the sequenced sample was CD8+ T cells sorted from PBMCs, taken about 5 days after the first yellow fever vaccination. In nucleotides, the CDR3 is TGTGCCAGCAGCTCTGGAAGAAGGGTCCCCAACGAGCAGTACTTC. This encodes CASSSGRRVPNEQYF. Full variable domain (remainder filled in from reference TRBV7-9 and TRBJ2-7): DTGVSQNPRHKITKRGQNVTFRCDPISEHNRLYWYRQTLGQGPEFLTYFQNEAQLEKSRLLSDRFSAERPKGSFSTLEIQRTEQGDSAMYLCASSSGRRVPNEQYFGPGTRLTVT.